Below are 2 T cell receptor beta chains sequenced from a single sample in a study of cytomegalovirus exposure and HLA in healthy donors (TCRdb year 2017). The library was obtained by the immunoSEQ multiplex PCR assay. TCRdb took this table from immuneACCESS and kept in-frame rearrangements with V and J called. Such tables lack part of the clones; where checked against another copy, unresolved V genes explain under half of the gap, and the rest is unexplained. The sample has roughly 350,000 clones on record, more than 80% of them singletons. The top ten constitute 0.65% to 0.85% of the sample. Sequenced material: PBMCs. Receptors were obtained from a woman under 30 in good health and CMV-seronegative.

The chain is built from TRBV7-2 and TRBJ1-2; TRBD1 matches at 7 bases. After removal of 5 bases from V and 3 bases from J, the junction contained 3 bases not matched to a gene. Germline CDR1 and CDR2: SGHTA and FQGNSA. CDR3 length: 13 residues. CDR3 sequence: CASSADRDYGYTF. For the CDR3, the DNA is TGTGCCAGCAGCGCCGACAGGGACTATGGCTACACCTTC.

The rearrangement uses TRBV2 and TRBJ2-2; 7 bases are a match to TRBD1. The CDR3 is made up of 14 amino acids. The V and J ends lost 6 bases and 1 base, in that order; junction bases with no gene match: 2. Germline CDR1 and CDR2: SNHLY and FYNNEI. The CDR3 loop is CASRTGWNTGELFF. CDR3 nucleotides: TGTGCCAGCAGGACAGGGTGGAACACCGGGGAGCTGTTTTTT.